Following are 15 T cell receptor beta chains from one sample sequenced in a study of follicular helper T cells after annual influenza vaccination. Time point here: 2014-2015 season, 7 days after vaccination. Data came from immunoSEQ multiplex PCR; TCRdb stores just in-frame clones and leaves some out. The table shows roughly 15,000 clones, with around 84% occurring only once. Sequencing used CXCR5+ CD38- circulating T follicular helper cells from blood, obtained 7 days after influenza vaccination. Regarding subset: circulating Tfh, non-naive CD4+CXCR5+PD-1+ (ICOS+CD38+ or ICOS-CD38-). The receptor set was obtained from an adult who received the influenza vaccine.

The CDR3 reads CASSPPGTGRSGTEQFF. CDR3 coding DNA: TGTGCCAGCAGCCCCCCGGGGACAGGGCGGTCGGGGACTGAGCAGTTCTTC. The chain has TRBV5-6 and TRBJ2-1, with 9 bases that match TRBD1. The CDR3 runs to 17 residues. Looked up from germline, CDR1 is SGHDT and CDR2 is YYEEEE. V gave up 4 bases and J gave up 9 bases; unmatched junction bases: 17.

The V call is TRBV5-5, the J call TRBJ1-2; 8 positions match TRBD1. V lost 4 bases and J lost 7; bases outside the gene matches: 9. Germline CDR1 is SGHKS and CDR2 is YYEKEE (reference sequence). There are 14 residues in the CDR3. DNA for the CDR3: TGTGCCAGCAGCCCAGGACAGGGACGATCTGGCTACACCTTC. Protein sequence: CASSPGQGRSGYTF.

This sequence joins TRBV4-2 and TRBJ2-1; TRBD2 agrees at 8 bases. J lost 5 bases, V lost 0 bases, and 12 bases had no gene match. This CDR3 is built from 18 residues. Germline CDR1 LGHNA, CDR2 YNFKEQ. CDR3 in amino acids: CASSQEISTSGTHNEQFF. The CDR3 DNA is TGTGCCAGCAGCCAAGAGATCAGCACTAGCGGAACCCACAATGAGCAGTTCTTC.

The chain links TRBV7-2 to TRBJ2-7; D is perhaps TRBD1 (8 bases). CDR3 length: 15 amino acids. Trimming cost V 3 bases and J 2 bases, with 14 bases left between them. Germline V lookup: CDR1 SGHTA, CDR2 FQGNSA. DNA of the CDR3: TGTGCCAGCAGCTTCGGACAGGGACTACCCTACGAGCAGTACTTC. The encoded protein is CASSFGQGLPYEQYF.

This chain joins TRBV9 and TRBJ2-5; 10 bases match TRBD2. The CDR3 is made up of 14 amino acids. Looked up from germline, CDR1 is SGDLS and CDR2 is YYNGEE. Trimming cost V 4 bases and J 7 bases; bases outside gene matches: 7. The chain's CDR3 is CASSSGLATVTQYF. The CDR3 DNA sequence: TGTGCCAGCAGCTCGGGACTAGCGACAGTGACCCAGTACTTC.

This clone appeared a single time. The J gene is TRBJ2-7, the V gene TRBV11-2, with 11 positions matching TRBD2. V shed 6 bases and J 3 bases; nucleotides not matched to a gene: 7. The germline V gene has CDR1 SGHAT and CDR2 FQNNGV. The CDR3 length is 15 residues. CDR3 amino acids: CASRTTSGGRYEQYF. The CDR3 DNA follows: TGTGCCAGCAGGACTACTAGCGGGGGCCGCTACGAGCAGTACTTC. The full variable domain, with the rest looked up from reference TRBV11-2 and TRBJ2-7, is EAGVAQSPRYKIIEKRQSVAFWCNPISGHATLYWYQQILGQGPKLLIQFQNNGVVDDSQLPKDRFSAERLKGVDSTLKIQPAKLEDSAVYLCASRTTSGGRYEQYFGPGTRLTVT.

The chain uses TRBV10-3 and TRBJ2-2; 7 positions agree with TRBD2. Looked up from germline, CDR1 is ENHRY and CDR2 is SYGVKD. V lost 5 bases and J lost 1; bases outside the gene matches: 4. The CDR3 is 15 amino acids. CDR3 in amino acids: CAISSSGMNTGELFF. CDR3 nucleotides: TGTGCCATCAGTTCTAGCGGAATGAACACCGGGGAGCTGTTTTTT.

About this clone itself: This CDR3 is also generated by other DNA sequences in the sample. The CDR3 coding sequence is TGTGCCAGCAGTGTCAGAGGAGCAACTAATGAAAAACTGTTTTTT. Translated: CASSVRGATNEKLFF. This rearrangement joins TRBV2 to TRBJ1-4; no clear D gene. CDR3 length: 15 amino acids. Germline V gene data show CDR1 as SNHLY and CDR2 as FYNNEI. Trimming pared 4 bases from V and 0 bases from J, leaving 9 bases between. The variable domain in full, completed from reference TRBV2 and TRBJ1-4, reads EPEVTQTPSHQVTQMGQEVILRCVPISNHLYFYWYRQILGQKVEFLVSFYNNEISEKSEIFDDQFSVERPDGSNFTLKIRSTKLEDSAMYFCASSVRGATNEKLFFGSGTQLSVL.

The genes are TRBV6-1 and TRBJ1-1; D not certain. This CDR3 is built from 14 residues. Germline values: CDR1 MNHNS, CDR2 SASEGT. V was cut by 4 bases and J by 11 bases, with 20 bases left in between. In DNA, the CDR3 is TGTGCCAGCAGTGGCGGTACAACCTCCTCTGGGGCTTTCTTT. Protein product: CASSGGTTSSGAFF.

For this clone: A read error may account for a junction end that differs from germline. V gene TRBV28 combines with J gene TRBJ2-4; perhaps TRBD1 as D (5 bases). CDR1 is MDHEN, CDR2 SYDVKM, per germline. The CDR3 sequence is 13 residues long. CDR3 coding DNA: TGTACCAGCAGTTTATTACAGGAAAGCATTCAGTACTTC. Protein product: CTSSLLQESIQYF.

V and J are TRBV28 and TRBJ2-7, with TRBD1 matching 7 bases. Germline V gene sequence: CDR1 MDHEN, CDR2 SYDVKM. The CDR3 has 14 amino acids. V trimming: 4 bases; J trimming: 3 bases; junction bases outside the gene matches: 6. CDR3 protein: CASSSGQAVYEQYF. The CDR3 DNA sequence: TGTGCCAGCAGTTCTGGACAGGCAGTCTACGAGCAGTACTTC. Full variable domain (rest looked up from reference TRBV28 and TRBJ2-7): DVKVTQSSRYLVKRTGEKVFLECVQDMDHENMFWYRQDPGLGLRLIYFSYDVKMKEKGDIPEGYSVSREKKERFSLILESASTNQTSMYLCASSSGQAVYEQYFGPGTRLTVT.

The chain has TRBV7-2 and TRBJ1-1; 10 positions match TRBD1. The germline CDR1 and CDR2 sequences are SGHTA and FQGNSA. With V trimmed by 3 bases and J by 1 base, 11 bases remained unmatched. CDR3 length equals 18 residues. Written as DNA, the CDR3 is TGTGCCAGCAGCTTCCCCGGGGGACAGGGGAGTTGGAACACTGAAGCTTTCTTT. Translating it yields CASSFPGGQGSWNTEAFF.

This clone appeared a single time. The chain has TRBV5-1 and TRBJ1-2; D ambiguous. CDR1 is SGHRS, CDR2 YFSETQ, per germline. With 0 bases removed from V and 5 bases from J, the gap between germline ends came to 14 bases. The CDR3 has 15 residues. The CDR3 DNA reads TGCGCCAGCAGCTTGGCCGCAGGAACCCGGTATGGCTACACCTTC. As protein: CASSLAAGTRYGYTF. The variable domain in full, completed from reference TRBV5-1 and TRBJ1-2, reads KAGVTQTPRYLIKTRGQQVTLSCSPISGHRSVSWYQQTPGQGLQFLFEYFSETQRNKGNFPGRFSGRQFSNSRSEMNVSTLELGDSALYLCASSLAAGTRYGYTFGSGTRLTVV.

CDR3 nucleotides: TGTGCCAGCAGCGCGGGGATGAACACTGAAGCTTTCTTT. This translates into CASSAGMNTEAFF. The chain uses TRBV7-3 and TRBJ1-1; D is unresolved. Trimming removed 5 bases from V and 0 bases from J, with 7 bases in between. The V gene's germline CDR1 is SGHTA and CDR2 FQGTGA. The CDR3 length is 13 residues.

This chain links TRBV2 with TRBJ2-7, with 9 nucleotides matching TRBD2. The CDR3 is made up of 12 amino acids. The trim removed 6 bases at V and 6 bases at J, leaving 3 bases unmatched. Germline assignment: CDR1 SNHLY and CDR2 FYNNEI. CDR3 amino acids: CASRYSGSEQYF. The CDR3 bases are TGTGCCAGCAGATATAGCGGGAGCGAGCAGTACTTC.